The T cell receptor beta chain described here comes from a study of blood T cells in healthy people across ages (dated by TCRdb to 2013 to 2016). About the investigation overall: In model experiments, roughly one uniquely barcoded TCR beta cDNA molecule per two T cells was captured by template switching. Age-related changes in TCR beta repertoire diversity were measured in the study by deep sequencing normalized with unique cDNA molecular identifiers. The donors were divided into four age groups: young (average roughly 17 years), middle-aged (almost 40), aged (approximately 62) and long-lived (82). To avoid experimental bias, donors of different ages were randomly spread across the sequencing lanes. Two additional independent replicas of 1 million unique cDNA reads from the same blood draw were analyzed for two donors (one aged 18 to 29 and one aged 80 or older).

After removal of 1 base from V and 5 bases from J, the junction retains 10 bases not matched to a gene. The germline V gene (reference sequence) gives CDR1 as LGHDT and CDR2 as YNNKEL. The CDR3 starts with the cysteine, ends with the phenylalanine, and has 16 residues. The DNA shown is the 48-base CDR3, in frame from base 1. Receptor libraries were prepared by 5' RACE. The sequencer listed for this sample is Illumina HiSeq 2500. A second PCR of about 7 to 12 cycles was run with a J-beta primer mix and a sample-barcoded 5' primer. Each TCR beta cDNA molecule received a unique molecular identifier from a template-switch 5' adaptor carrying 12 random nucleotides. Each sample yielded at least 2.5 million CDR3-containing paired-end reads. First-strand cDNA synthesis was performed from all RNA using the Mint cDNA synthesis kit, with priming by a TRBC-specific oligonucleotide. Following uracil-DNA glycosylase treatment, a first 18-cycle PCR with universal primers M1SS and BC2_uni_R was performed on all cDNA. In the paper's pipeline: For normalization, 1 million high-quality reads, each with a distinct molecular identifier, were randomly selected from each sample. Reads sharing molecular identifiers were discarded rather than binned into consensus sequences. CDR3 identification, clonotype clustering and error correction used MiTCR with a Q25 quality threshold and the strictest error-elimination algorithm. A nonparametric unseen species model using Euler transformation provided a lower-bound estimate of total TCR beta diversity. Clones were called with MiXCR by TCRdb after fastp trimmed the public reads at Q25, and only in-frame beta chains were retained. Every distinct CDR3 protein forms one entry, paired with its most common genes and DNA. The V and J calls here are based on TCRdb, not the publication. The sample has 650,000 to 1,000,000 distinct CDR3 sequences on record, roughly 35% of them singletons. The biggest ten clones account for 10% to 15% of the sample.

The donors were roughly 38 Caucasian individuals from Russia, aged 6 to 90 years, who were systemically healthy. Each donor gave about 9.8 milliliters of peripheral blood, drawn into EDTA-treated Vacutainer tubes. PBMCs were isolated by Ficoll-Paque density-gradient centrifugation, with at least 6.5 million obtained per sample. Trizol reagent was used to extract total RNA from PBMCs, with at least 6 micrograms per sample. Naive CD45RAhigh/CD27high T cell percentages were measured by flow cytometry on a PBMC aliquot from every donor. In the case of this clonotype: Its antigen remains undetermined. No much larger clone is present one base from it, and per-base qualities are unavailable.

Broad study findings and their caveats: Compared with the aged group, the long-lived group had more naive CD4+ T cells, fewer expanded clones and increased TCR diversity, a pattern suggesting age selection. Observed TCR beta diversity correlated strongly with the percentage of naive T cells measured by flow cytometry. Bulk unsorted PBMC profiling prevented conclusive comparison of naive and antigen-experienced compartments. Estimates of total diversity based on one million sequenced T cells were considered lower bounds and underestimates. Observed TCR beta diversity per million T cells fell roughly linearly with age, and a significant reduction was already apparent by age roughly 40. Because the CMV infection status of the donors was unknown, age-related changes in expanded clonotypes may potentially have been confounded.

Specimen: blood. The sequence links TRBV3-1 to TRBJ1-1; TRBD1 matches 7 bases in the middle. This receptor was taken from a man aged 18 to 30 in good health. The nucleotides are TGTGCCAGCAGCCAAGTCGGACAGGAATCCAGGACTGAAGCTTTCTTT. Translated, it gives CASSQVGQESRTEAFF.